This T cell receptor (beta chain) comes out of a study of T cell repertoires and HLA-DP antigens listed by TCRdb under 2018. Describing the broader study: An in vitro model of CD4+ T cell alloreactivity against allogeneic HLA-DP presented by transduced HeLa cells was used in the study. Compared with self, one alloantigen differed at one amino acid in the peptide-binding groove and the other differed at ten to eleven, modelling structurally similar versus dissimilar alloantigens. The three donors were two male and one female, with ages ranging from the 18-to-29 to the 60-to-69 age band. Average DNA input was around 220 ng for sorted CD137+CD4+ samples, compared with approximately 1,300 ng for pre-culture CD4+ samples.

About this clone itself: Its antigen is not yet known. Base qualities were left out, and no much larger clone turns up one base away.

Untouched CD4+ T cells were isolated from Ficoll-separated PBMC through negative selection with magnetic beads, and an average purity of about 98% was reached. Magnetic beads were used to isolate untouched CD4+ T cells from Ficoll-separated PBMC, giving about 97.7% purity with negligible CD8+ contamination. Donors were a few healthy blood donors whose buffy coats supplied peripheral blood mononuclear cells. All three donors were CMV seronegative. Genomic DNA was extracted with the DNeasy Blood & Tissue Kit. Genomic DNA from sorted CD137+CD4+ cells and from pre-culture CD4+ baseline samples of each subject was subjected to TCRB sequencing. Paper-wide results and their limitations: The naive and memory CD4+ repertoires were not analysed as separate populations. An average cumulative frequency of roughly 39% against one allele and 50.6% against the other was found for clones undetected before culture. The study was limited by having only three donors, by relying on a non-physiological HeLa antigen-presenting system, and by using total CD4+ responder cells. Sorted CD137+ cells showed similar clonality against both alloantigens, at about 0.4, which was much higher than the approximately 0.044 seen in pre-culture samples.

TCRB CDR3 regions were amplified with the immunoSEQ multiplex PCR using forward primers for 54 TRBV segments and reverse primers for 13 TRBJ segments. Pre-culture CD4+ samples were sequenced at deep resolution, targeting hundreds of thousands of T cell genomes. Sequencing of the amplicons was done on an Illumina HiSeq System, giving 87 bp reads that spanned the CDR3. In the source study's methods: PCR and sequencing errors in the reads were corrected, and alignment to IMGT reference sequences was used to define CDR3 regions. Synthetic template pools were used to estimate the numbers of templates and unique rearrangements. Clonality was calculated as 1 minus Pielou's evenness. Richness was estimated with the Daley-Smith estimator. Morisita's index was used to measure repertoire overlap. Clones found in cultured samples but undetected in the pre-culture repertoire of the corresponding donor were defined as low-abundance clones. The clones in this table, taken by TCRdb from immuneACCESS, are in-frame only. Not every clone is retained; where verified, under half of the shortfall comes from an unresolved V gene, and the cause of the rest is unknown. V, J and clone size are those of that table, while D and trimming were read from the DNA. The sample has fewer than 75,000 clones on record, roughly 77% of them singletons. The ten largest account for approximately 1.4% of the sample.

Per the germline V gene, MRHNA is the CDR1 and SNTAGT is the CDR2. Measured from the cysteine to the phenylalanine, the CDR3 is 13 residues long. Here the CDR3 DNA is all that survives: 39 bases in frame from base 1. V is reduced by 5 bases and J by 8 bases, leaving a spacing of 13 bases between them. Specimen: CD4+ T cells from PBMCs. The sequence is built from TRBV6-4 and TRBJ2-1; a tentative D match to TRBD1 spans 6 bases. This sequence was found in a man between 60 and 70 years old in good health and CMV-seronegative. The nucleotide sequence is given as TGTGCCAGCAGTCGATCACAGGGAGATGAGCAGTTCTTC. Its protein is CASSRSQGDEQFF.